The 9 T cell receptor beta chains reported below all come from one sample, sequenced in a study of T cells in Graves' hyperthyroidism and ophthalmopathy. Amplification of TCR beta CDR3 regions was performed using RNA transcripts as template. When the TCR CDR3 underwent first-round RT-PCR, the HTBI primer set was used. TCRdb re-called the multiplex PCR reads with MiXCR, one entry per CDR3 protein. The sample records a few hundred thousand distinct CDR3 sequences, roughly 15% being singletons. Source material: blood. All receptors derive from a woman aged 40-49 years with Graves' ophthalmopathy.

This clonotype came up a few times. The chain recombines TRBV29-1 with TRBJ2-1; 10 nucleotides line up with TRBD2. Germline V gives CDR1 SQVTM, CDR2 ANQGSEA. Trimming removed 6 bases from V and 4 bases from J; junction bases left unmatched: 9. The CDR3 is made up of 15 amino acids. CDR3: CSVPAAGGGYNEQFF. The CDR3 region has the DNA TGCAGCGTACCGGCAGCGGGGGGGGGGTACAATGAGCAGTTCTTC.

The V gene is TRBV28, the J gene TRBJ2-2; no firm D call. Trimming cost V 6 bases and J 2 bases, with 13 bases left between them. The CDR3 spans 15 residues. CDR1 is MDHEN and CDR2 is SYDVKM in the germline V gene. CDR3 residues: CASSPGRINTGELFF. The CDR3 bases are TGTGCCAGCAGCCCCGGACGGATTAACACCGGGGAGCTGTTTTTT.

V usage is TRBV20-1 and J usage is TRBJ2-7; TRBD2 matches at 8 bases. The CDR3 length is 17 residues. Trimming removed 1 base from V and 3 bases from J; junction bases left unmatched: 14. From germline, CDR1 is DFQATT and CDR2 SNEGSKA (reference sequence). In DNA, the CDR3 is TGCAGTGCTAGAGCGTCGGGAGGGGCGGGAGTGGTCTACGAGCAGTACTTC. Translating gives CSARASGGAGVVYEQYF.

This clonotype was observed many times. The CDR3 nucleotides are TGTGCCAGCAGGGCCCGGGGTGGCGGGGCCTACGAGCAGTACTTC. Translation gives CASRARGGGAYEQYF. The chain recombines TRBV6-1 with TRBJ2-7, with D possibly matching TRBD2 (6 bases). The CDR3 extends over 15 amino acids. Trimming removed 6 bases at V and 2 bases at J, with 17 bases between. The germline V gene has CDR1 MNHNS and CDR2 SASEGT.

The V call is TRBV2, the J call TRBJ2-7; the match to TRBD1 covers 8 bases. The trim removed 8 bases at V and 6 bases at J, leaving 9 bases unmatched. Germline V gives CDR1 SNHLY, CDR2 FYNNEI. CDR3 size: 13 residues. The CDR3 nucleotides read TGTGCCAGCGGACTACAGGGGGTTTCCGAGCAGTACTTC. As protein: CASGLQGVSEQYF.

The table lists this clonotype with many counts. The gene calls are TRBV12-3 or TRBV12-4 and TRBJ2-5; D might be TRBD1 (5 bases). Trimming cost V 7 bases and J 4 bases, with 13 bases left between them. The CDR3 runs to 13 residues. The CDR3 nucleotides read TGTGCCAGCACGGGCCAGGGCCTAGAGACCCAGTACTTC. Translation gives CASTGQGLETQYF.

This clonotype was counted between two and nine times. With a much larger clone just one base away, this may be a read error. The gene calls are TRBV27 and TRBJ2-7; D gene unclear. V was pared by 5 bases and J by 6 bases, with 17 bases between. This CDR3 comprises 14 residues. Germline CDR1 reads MNHEY; CDR2 reads SMNVEV (reference sequence). The CDR3 loop is CASSPVTTTCEQYF. The CDR3 nucleotides are TGTGCCAGCAGTCCTGTTACAACCACTTGCGAGCAGTACTTC.

This clonotype appeared many times. The rearrangement links TRBV28 to TRBJ2-5; weak D call: TRBD1 (6 bases). Germline V gene lookup returns CDR1 MDHEN and CDR2 SYDVKM. The CDR3 is 17 residues long. V was cut by 6 bases and J by 5 bases, with 25 bases left in between. The CDR3 DNA follows: TGTGCCAGCAGCCGATCTAAGGGGTTAGGGGGTTTTGAGACCCAGTACTTC. Residues: CASSRSKGLGGFETQYF.

This clonotype occurred many times. J is TRBJ2-3 and V is TRBV2; TRBD2 matches 9 bases. J was trimmed by 6 bases and V by 6 bases; bases with no gene match: 10. The germline CDR1 and CDR2 sequences are SNHLY and FYNNEI. The CDR3 is 15 residues long. The CDR3: CASRKSGLAGDTQYF. The CDR3 DNA reads as TGTGCCAGCAGGAAATCGGGACTAGCAGGCGATACGCAGTATTTT.